A selection of T cell receptor beta chains follows, all from one sample in a study of CD8 T cell repertoires and HIV-1 epitope variants. The data were produced by immunoSEQ multiplex PCR, yet TCRdb's version contains in-frame clones alone and is incomplete. The profile shows about 5,600 clones, 55% to 75% of them singletons. These receptors' targets are unknown. The source material was cultured CD8+ T cells derived from PBMCs. The receptors derive from a male donor with HIV. The CDR3 runs from the conserved cysteine through the conserved F or W. Each record gives: CDR3 DNA, CDR3 protein, J gene, V gene, D gene, clone size. A D gene is named only where the DNA matches it firmly. The size field is filled for only some rows; it gives once, few, many or a size class.

CDR3 DNA: TGCGCCAGCAGCCCATGGGACGGCTACGAGCAGTACTTC; CDR3 protein: CASSPWDGYEQYF; J gene: TRBJ2-7; V gene: TRBV5-1; D gene: NA; clone size: few
CDR3 DNA: TGTGCCAGCTCACCCCCGGGAAGGGCTACCTACGAGCAGTACTTC; CDR3 protein: CASSPPGRATYEQYF; J gene: TRBJ2-7; V gene: TRBV18; D gene: NA; clone size: few
CDR3 DNA: TGTGCCAGCAGCTCCGGACGGGATTATAGCAATCAGCCCCAGCATTTT; CDR3 protein: CASSSGRDYSNQPQHF; J gene: TRBJ1-5; V gene: TRBV6-6; D gene: NA; clone size: NA
CDR3 DNA: TGCGCCAGCAGCCAAGATCCCCCAGACTTGGACTATGGCTACACCTTC; CDR3 protein: CASSQDPPDLDYGYTF; J gene: TRBJ1-2; V gene: TRBV1; D gene: NA; clone size: NA
CDR3 DNA: TGTGCCAGCAGCTTAGGAGGGACTAGCGAAGAGACCCAGTACTTC; CDR3 protein: CASSLGGTSEETQYF; J gene: TRBJ2-5; V gene: TRBV7-6; D gene: TRBD2; clone size: NA
CDR3 DNA: TGTGCCAGCAGCCAAGGATGGAAGATTAACACCGGGGAGCTGTTTTTT; CDR3 protein: CASSQGWKINTGELFF; J gene: TRBJ2-2; V gene: TRBV14; D gene: NA; clone size: NA
CDR3 DNA: TGCGCCAGCAGGGGCTATAACTACGAGCAGTACTTC; CDR3 protein: CASRGYNYEQYF; J gene: TRBJ2-7; V gene: TRBV5-1; D gene: NA; clone size: NA
CDR3 DNA: TGTGCCAGCAGTTTCCTCAGAGGGGATGAGCAGTTCTTC; CDR3 protein: CASSFLRGDEQFF; J gene: TRBJ2-1; V gene: TRBV5-4; D gene: NA; clone size: NA
CDR3 DNA: TGTGCCAGCAGCTTAGAAGATGAAGAGACCCAGTACTTC; CDR3 protein: CASSLEDEETQYF; J gene: TRBJ2-5; V gene: TRBV11-1; D gene: NA; clone size: NA
CDR3 DNA: TGTGCCAGCAGCTTAGATCTGACTGGGAGCGCAGAGACCCAGTACTTC; CDR3 protein: CASSLDLTGSAETQYF; J gene: TRBJ2-5; V gene: TRBV7-2; D gene: NA; clone size: once
CDR3 DNA: TGCGCCAGCAGCGCCGGGACTACCGGTGCAGATACGCAGTATTTT; CDR3 protein: CASSAGTTGADTQYF; J gene: TRBJ2-3; V gene: TRBV5-1; D gene: TRBD2; clone size: NA